This TCR beta chain was observed in a study of blood T cell repertoires in COVID-19. Germline lookup yields CDR1 LNHNV and CDR2 YYDKDF (reference sequence). The J segment lost 0 bases and the V segment lost 0 bases, leaving 11 bases of the junction unmatched. CDR3 length equals 18 residues. Clones were sequenced by immunoSEQ multiplex PCR, and TCRdb holds only the in-frame ones, with some missing. The sample records under 200,000 clones, roughly 91% being singletons. The chain carries TRBV15 and TRBJ2-7, with TRBD2 identical over 7 bases. The source of this sequence is a man in his late teens or twenties with COVID-19, enrolled during active disease. Sequencing was carried out using peripheral blood. CDR3: CATSRETSARAYSYEQYF. CDR3 sequence (DNA): TGTGCCACCAGCAGAGAAACTAGCGCTCGGGCCTACTCCTACGAGCAGTACTTC.